One T cell receptor (beta chain) is described in this entry. Its target is not known. A CD8+CD4-CCR7+CD45RA+ phenotype served as the sorting definition for naive CD8 T cells. Germline V gene data show CDR1 as KGHDR and CDR2 as SFDVKD. The CDR3 is 17 amino acids. Trimming took 4 bases from V and 9 from J; bases not matched to a gene: 14. The sample originates from a study of molecular identifiers for immune sequencing clone quantification. Study-level results: It was shown that clones above 20 RNA copies held over 99% of effector molecules, but under 1% in naive cells.

MiXCR was run by TCRdb on the PCR reads, yielding one entry per CDR3 protein. The sample lists some 680,000 distinct CDR3 sequences, approximately 24% seen once, with 0.78% in the top ten. What was sequenced was naive CD8+ T cells from blood, with Jurkat cell RNA spiked in. Subset here: FACS-sorted CD8+CD4-CCR7+CD45RA+ naive T cells. The sequence was collected from a human donor in good health. Some libraries in this study had Jurkat cell RNA spiked in. J is TRBJ2-1 and V is TRBV24-1; the match to TRBD2 covers 10 bases. The CDR3 coding sequence is TGTGCCACCAGTGAACTACCTAGCGGGAGTGGTCACAGTGAGCAGTTCTTC. Protein: CATSELPSGSGHSEQFF.